This TCR beta chain was captured by sequencing in a study of tumor and adjacent non-tumor tissue in lung cancer. Whole-study results and caveats: Shorter survival was associated with higher TCR diversity in tumors. Compared with tumor, normal lung showed significantly lower TCR diversity.

The CDR3 runs 15 residues. Trimming shortened V by 0 bases and J by 5 bases, and 14 bases separated the two germline ends. CDR1 and CDR2 from the germline V gene are LGHNA and YNFKEQ. No cell sorting was done before RNA was extracted from the tissue. Distant lung tissue was collected more than 3 cm away from the tumor edge. Chemotherapy-naive patients with new lung cancer underwent thoracic surgery in China, August–late 2014. This clonotype is labeled medium-sized. Antigen specificity is unknown. Three rounds of nested PCR, following a modified ARM-PCR protocol, produced the TCRbeta library. TCRdb ran MiXCR on the multiplex PCR reads and lists one entry per CDR3 protein. Of 80,000 to 130,000 distinct CDR3 sequences listed, approximately 60% are singletons.

The receptor comes from a man aged 25 to 40 with non-small cell lung cancer. V and J are TRBV4-2 and TRBJ2-7; tentatively, D is TRBD2 (7 bases). Specimen: distant non-tumor lung tissue. The CDR3 sequence is CASSQEWKGGDEQYF. The CDR3 DNA is TGTGCCAGCAGCCAAGAGTGGAAGGGGGGGGACGAGCAGTACTTC.